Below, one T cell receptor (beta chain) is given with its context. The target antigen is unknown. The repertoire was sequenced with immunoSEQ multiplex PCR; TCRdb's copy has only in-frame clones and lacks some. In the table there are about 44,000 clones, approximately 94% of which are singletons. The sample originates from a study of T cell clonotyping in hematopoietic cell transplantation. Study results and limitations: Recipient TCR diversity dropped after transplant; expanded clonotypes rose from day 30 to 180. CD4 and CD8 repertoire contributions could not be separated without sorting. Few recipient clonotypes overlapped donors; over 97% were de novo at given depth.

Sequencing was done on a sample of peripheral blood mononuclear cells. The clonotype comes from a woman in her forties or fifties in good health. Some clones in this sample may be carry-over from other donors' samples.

The CDR3 spells CASSLYGSARGDTQYF. In DNA form, the CDR3 reads TGTGCCAGCAGCTTATACGGGTCCGCACGGGGAGATACGCAGTATTTT. The chain is built from TRBV5-6 and TRBJ2-3; possibly TRBD2 for D (5 bases). Germline V CDR1 and CDR2: SGHDT, YYEEEE. The CDR3 is 16 residues long. Trimming shortened V by 2 bases and J by 5 bases, and 18 bases separated the two germline ends.